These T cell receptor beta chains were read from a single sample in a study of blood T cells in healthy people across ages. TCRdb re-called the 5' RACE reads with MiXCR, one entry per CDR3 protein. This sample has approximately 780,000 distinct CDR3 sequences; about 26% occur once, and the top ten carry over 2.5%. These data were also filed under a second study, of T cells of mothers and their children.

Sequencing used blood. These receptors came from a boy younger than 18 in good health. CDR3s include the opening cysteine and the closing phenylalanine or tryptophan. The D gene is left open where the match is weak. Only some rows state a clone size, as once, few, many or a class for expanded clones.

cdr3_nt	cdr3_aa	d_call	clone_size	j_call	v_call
TGTGCCAGCAGCCGAGACCGGTTTTTTAAGTACTTC	CASSRDRFFKYF	-	-	TRBJ2-7	TRBV2
TGTGCCAGCAGCTTAGAGAGCAGTAACACTGAAGCTTTCTTT	CASSLESSNTEAFF	-	few	TRBJ1-1	TRBV7-2
TGTGCCAGCATTACAGGTGGGCTAGCCTACGAGCAGTACTTC	CASITGGLAYEQYF	-	-	TRBJ2-7	TRBV6-1
TGTGCCAGCAGCTTTCCAGCGGGGGGCAATGAGCAGTTCTTC	CASSFPAGGNEQFF	TRBD2	few	TRBJ2-1	TRBV5-5
TGTGCCACCAGTGATTTGCGGGATGGCTACACCTTC	CATSDLRDGYTF	-	-	TRBJ1-2	TRBV24-1
TGTGCCAGCAGTGAAGCGGTGCGGGGGGGATCCTACGAGCAGTACTTC	CASSEAVRGGSYEQYF	TRBD2	few	TRBJ2-7	TRBV2
TGTGCCAGCAGCCAAGATAGGGGCAGGATTAATGAAAAACTGTTTTTT	CASSQDRGRINEKLFF	-	few	TRBJ1-4	TRBV3-1
TGCAGTGCAAGACAGGGGTCCGTAGCGATGAACACTGAAGCTTTCTTT	CSARQGSVAMNTEAFF	TRBD1	few	TRBJ1-1	TRBV20-1
TGCAGTGCGGGGGCGGGGCACCATGGCTACACCTTC	CSAGAGHHGYTF	-	few	TRBJ1-2	TRBV20-1
TGTGCCAGCAGCGATGGAGGGGTGGCTGAAAAACTGTTTTTT	CASSDGGVAEKLFF	-	-	TRBJ1-4	TRBV9
TGCGCCAGCAGCTTGATGAGGGCAGAACAAGAGACCCAGTACTTC	CASSLMRAEQETQYF	-	-	TRBJ2-5	TRBV5-1
TGTGCCAGCAGTCCCCGACAGGGAGGCTTGGGCGAAAAACTGTTTTTT	CASSPRQGGLGEKLFF	TRBD1	few	TRBJ1-4	TRBV12-3/TRBV12-4
TGTGCCAGCAGCCAGAGGGTTGGGGCTAGCGGCCACAATGAGCAGTTCTTC	CASSQRVGASGHNEQFF	TRBD2	few	TRBJ2-1	TRBV3-1
TGTGCCAGCAGTGTCCGGGACAGGGGTTTCCCCTCCTACAATGAGCAGTTCTTC	CASSVRDRGFPSYNEQFF	TRBD1	few	TRBJ2-1	TRBV12-3/TRBV12-4
TGCAGTGCTCGGACAGGGGGCGCGTCCGGTGAGCAGTTCTTC	CSARTGGASGEQFF	TRBD1	few	TRBJ2-1	TRBV20-1
TGCAGCGTTGGTGGGGGAAGCTCCTACAATGAGCAGTTCTTC	CSVGGGSSYNEQFF	-	few	TRBJ2-1	TRBV29-1
TGCGCCAGCAGCCAGCCTGGACAGAAAGACATTCAGTACTTC	CASSQPGQKDIQYF	-	-	TRBJ2-4	TRBV4-1
TGCGCCAGCAGCTTGCCGACAGGGCCCACTGAAGCTTTCTTT	CASSLPTGPTEAFF	TRBD1	once	TRBJ1-1	TRBV5-1